The 27 T cell receptor beta chains below were found in one sample sequenced in a study of shared clonotypes between healthy human individuals. Method: immunoSEQ multiplex PCR; TCRdb's copy keeps in-frame clones and lacks some. The sample has about 1.5 million clones, about 98% seen once. The sample taken for sequencing was naive CD4+ T cells sorted from blood. Subset defined: CD45RA+ positively selected. The receptors derive from a man aged 25-45 years in good health.

This chain uses TRBV19 with TRBJ1-1; TRBD1 is a possible D gene (5 bases). The V end lost 5 bases, the J end lost 0 bases, and 19 bases lay between the germline ends. CDR1 and CDR2 (germline): LNHDA, SQIVND (reference sequence). The CDR3 covers 17 residues. The CDR3 bases are TGTGCCAGTAGTCCTCAGGGATGGTCGACAATGAACACTGAAGCTTTCTTT. Translated, it gives CASSPQGWSTMNTEAFF.

The chain carries TRBV4-3 and TRBJ1-1, with D possibly matching TRBD1 (6 bases). The germline CDR1 and CDR2 sequences are LGHNA and YSLEER. The CDR3 is 16 residues long. V was cut by 0 bases and J by 4 bases, with 15 bases left in between. The CDR3 DNA reads as TGCGCCAGCAGCCAAGAGACCACAGGGACGGGCACTGAAGCTTTCTTT. This encodes CASSQETTGTGTEAFF.

V and J are TRBV15 and TRBJ2-7, with unresolved D. Per the germline V gene, CDR1 is LNHNV and CDR2 is YYDKDF (reference sequence). V lost 5 bases to trimming and J lost 2 bases, with 7 bases between them. The CDR3 sequence is 12 residues long. CDR3 sequence (DNA): TGTGCCACCAGCCCTGGGGCCTACGAGCAGTACTTC. It translates to CATSPGAYEQYF.

The V call is TRBV10-3, the J call TRBJ2-3; 11 bases agree with TRBD2. The ends lost 5 bases at V and 0 bases at J; junction bases unmatched: 4. Germline values: CDR1 ENHRY, CDR2 SYGVKD. The CDR3 sequence is 16 residues long. CDR3 nucleotide sequence: TGTGCCATCAGTACACTAGCGGGAGCAAGCACAGATACGCAGTATTTT. Translated, it gives CAISTLAGASTDTQYF.

This chain uses TRBV5-4 with TRBJ2-1; D is unresolved. V was shortened by 1 base and J by 7 bases, with 12 bases between the two germline ends. CDR1 is SGHNT and CDR2 is YYREEE in the germline V gene (reference sequence). This CDR3 is 14 amino acids long. The CDR3 sequence is CASSLPSQLNEQFF. The CDR3 nucleotides are TGTGCCAGCAGCTTGCCGTCTCAGTTAAATGAGCAGTTCTTC.

This chain joins TRBV5-1 and TRBJ2-1, with 9 positions matching TRBD1. With 0 bases clipped from V and 9 bases from J, the junction kept 4 bases outside the gene matches. The germline CDR1 and CDR2 sequences are SGHRS and YFSETQ. This CDR3 spans 14 amino acids. The CDR3 nucleotides are TGCGCCAGCAGCTTGGGGACAGGGGCCGGTGAGCAGTTCTTC. This gives the protein CASSLGTGAGEQFF.

The gene calls are TRBV18 and TRBJ2-2, with D possibly being TRBD1 (6 bases). V was clipped by 8 bases and J by 5 bases, with 12 bases between them. Germline CDR1 and CDR2: KGHSH and LQKENI. The CDR3 has 13 residues. The CDR3 bases are TGTGCCAGCCAACAGGGAATAACCGGGGAGCTGTTTTTT. It translates to CASQQGITGELFF. The variable domain in full, completed from reference TRBV18 and TRBJ2-2, reads NAGVMQNPRHLVRRRGQEARLRCSPMKGHSHVYWYRQLPEEGLKFMVYLQKENIIDESGMPKERFSAEFPKEGPSILRIQQVVRGDSAAYFCASQQGITGELFFGEGSRLTVL.

This chain connects TRBV19 to TRBJ1-4; TRBD1 might be the D (5 bases). Trimming shortened V by 5 bases and J by 14 bases, and 15 bases separated the two germline ends. CDR1 and CDR2 (germline): LNHDA, SQIVND (reference sequence). The CDR3 loop spans 12 amino acids. Here the CDR3 reads CASSRTDIFLFF. In nucleotides, the CDR3 is TGTGCCAGTAGTCGGACGGACATATTTCTGTTTTTT. Looking up the rest from reference TRBV19 and TRBJ1-4 gives the full variable domain: DGGITQSPKYLFRKEGQNVTLSCEQNLNHDAMYWYRQDPGQGLRLIYYSQIVNDFQKGDIAEGYSVSREKKESFPLTVTSAQKNPTAFYLCASSRTDIFLFFGSGTQLSVL.

CDR3 protein: CASSGSRASTDTQYF. CDR3 in DNA: TGTGCCAGCAGCGGATCTAGGGCTAGCACAGATACGCAGTATTTT. The chain joins TRBV9 to TRBJ2-3; D ambiguous. Trimming shortened V by 3 bases and J by 0 bases, and 11 bases separated the two germline ends. The CDR3 is 15 amino acids. CDR1 and CDR2 from the germline V gene are SGDLS and YYNGEE.

The rearrangement uses TRBV28 and TRBJ1-1; 7 bases map to TRBD1. The CDR3 totals 15 residues. Trimming removed 3 bases from V and 1 base from J; junction bases left unmatched: 5. Germline V gives CDR1 MDHEN, CDR2 SYDVKM. The CDR3 here is CASSFQDRANTEAFF. The CDR3 DNA is TGTGCCAGCAGTTTCCAAGACAGGGCGAACACTGAAGCTTTCTTT.

V and J are TRBV7-2 and TRBJ1-2, with 8 bases fitting TRBD1. Germline CDR1 and CDR2: SGHTA and FQGNSA. The CDR3 is 15 residues long. The V gene end was trimmed by 0 bases and the J gene end by 6 bases; junction bases not matched to a gene: 6. The CDR3 nucleotides are TGTGCCAGCAGCTTAGCTATAGGGACAGGTGATGGCTACACCTTC. Its protein product is CASSLAIGTGDGYTF.

The chain joins TRBV28 to TRBJ2-7, with D maybe TRBD1 (5 bases). Trimming pared 4 bases from V and 3 bases from J, leaving 10 bases between. Germline V lookup: CDR1 MDHEN, CDR2 SYDVKM. The CDR3 consists of 13 residues. CDR3 in amino acids: CASSSSGFYEQYF. DNA for the CDR3: TGTGCCAGCAGTTCCTCAGGGTTCTACGAGCAGTACTTC.

The rearrangement uses TRBV30 and TRBJ2-1; TRBD1 or TRBD2 may be the D gene (5 bases each). The CDR3 contains 14 residues. CDR1 and CDR2 from the germline V gene are GTSNPN and SVGIG (reference sequence). V dropped 4 bases and J dropped 2 bases, with 12 bases sitting between them. The CDR3 DNA sequence: TGTGCCTGGACCAAGCCGGGACCCTACAATGAGCAGTTCTTC. As protein: CAWTKPGPYNEQFF.

V usage is TRBV6-4 and J usage is TRBJ1-1; no clear D. V was shortened by 3 bases and J by 2 bases, with 10 bases between the two germline ends. The CDR3 runs to 14 residues. Per the germline V gene, CDR1 is MRHNA and CDR2 is SNTAGT. In nucleotides, the CDR3 is TGTGCCAGCAGTGAGCGGGGTGGAAACACTGAAGCTTTCTTT. Amino acid sequence: CASSERGGNTEAFF.

This clone occurred once. The chain couples TRBV11-2 to TRBJ2-7; D is uncertain. The CDR3 length is 13 residues. The germline V and J ends were trimmed by 5 bases and 3 bases, with 11 bases remaining between them. In germline, CDR1 is SGHAT, CDR2 FQNNGV. CDR3 nucleotides: TGTGCCAGCAGCCCGCCCTGGATCTACGAGCAGTACTTC. As protein: CASSPPWIYEQYF.

The chain couples TRBV10-2 to TRBJ1-2, with 10 positions matching TRBD1. Germline V gives CDR1 WSHSY, CDR2 SAAADI. The CDR3 sequence is 15 residues long. The ends lost 5 bases at V and 4 bases at J; junction bases unmatched: 7. CDR3 DNA sequence: TGCGCCAGCAGTCCGACGACAGGGGGCGGCTATGGCTACACCTTC. Its protein product is CASSPTTGGGYGYTF.

V gene TRBV28 combines with J gene TRBJ2-1, with a weak D call TRBD1 (5 bases). The CDR3 covers 14 residues. V was pared by 3 bases and J by 5 bases, with 11 bases between. The germline gives CDR1 MDHEN, CDR2 SYDVKM. CDR3 protein: CASSFQGSDNEQFF. The CDR3 DNA sequence: TGTGCCAGCAGTTTCCAGGGAAGCGACAATGAGCAGTTCTTC.

V usage is TRBV27 and J usage is TRBJ2-3, with TRBD1 as a possible D gene (5 bases). The V end was cut by 3 bases, the J end by 3 bases, with 13 bases between. Germline values: CDR1 MNHEY, CDR2 SMNVEV (reference sequence). The CDR3 spans 15 residues. The CDR3 DNA sequence: TGTGCCAGCAGTTTCCGGCCGAGACAGACAGATACGCAGTATTTT. This sequence encodes CASSFRPRQTDTQYF.

Worth noting for this clone: The same CDR3 arises from other DNA sequences in this sample as well. The chain couples TRBV19 to TRBJ2-7; D is possibly TRBD1 (5 bases). This CDR3 has 15 residues. V was trimmed by 4 bases and J by 0 bases, leaving 13 bases between them. CDR1 and CDR2 (germline): LNHDA, SQIVND (reference sequence). The CDR3 DNA reads TGTGCCAGTAGTAGCCGTGCAGGGCCCTCCTACGAGCAGTACTTC. As protein: CASSSRAGPSYEQYF.

The V call is TRBV7-2, the J call TRBJ1-5, with D tentatively TRBD1 (5 bases). This CDR3 has 15 amino acids. CDR1 is SGHTA and CDR2 is FQGNSA in the germline V gene. The V gene lost 4 bases and the J gene lost 5 bases, with 15 bases spanning the gap. CDR3 sequence reads: CASSSVVGADQPQHF. CDR3 sequence (DNA): TGTGCCAGCAGCTCCGTGGTCGGGGCTGATCAGCCCCAGCATTTT.

Note on this clone: The junction departs from the called germline gene at one end, perhaps through a read error. The chain uses TRBV5-4 and TRBJ2-5, with TRBD1 matching 9 bases. Germline CDR1 is SGHNT and CDR2 is YYREEE (reference sequence). The CDR3 has 16 amino acids. The CDR3 coding sequence is TGTGCCAGCAGCCTGAAATCAGCCGGGACAGGGAGACATTATGACTTC. Amino acid sequence: CASSLKSAGTGRHYDF.

The genes are TRBV28 and TRBJ2-7, with D possibly being TRBD1 (6 bases). CDR1 MDHEN and CDR2 SYDVKM come from the germline V gene. The V end lost 3 bases, the J end lost 3 bases, and 18 bases lay between the germline ends. This CDR3 contains 16 residues. DNA of the CDR3: TGTGCCAGCAGTTTTGGCAGGGGCCGATCGGACTACGAGCAGTACTTC. This translates into CASSFGRGRSDYEQYF.

The V and J genes are TRBV18 and TRBJ2-2; 12 bases fit TRBD2. The CDR3 totals 16 residues. The trim removed 5 bases at V and 4 bases at J, leaving 5 bases unmatched. CDR1 and CDR2 from the germline V gene are KGHSH and LQKENI. For the CDR3, the DNA is TGTGCCAGCTCATCGACTAGCGGGAGTTCCACCGGGGAGCTGTTTTTT. Protein: CASSSTSGSSTGELFF.

This chain joins TRBV28 and TRBJ1-2; D may be TRBD1 (5 bases). Germline CDR1 is MDHEN and CDR2 is SYDVKM. Trimming cost V 5 bases and J 6 bases, with 16 bases left between them. This CDR3 spans 14 amino acids. CDR3 DNA sequence: TGTGCCAGCAGTCTCGGGAGGGGCGGAGATGGCTACACCTTC. It translates to CASSLGRGGDGYTF.

This chain joins TRBV10-3 and TRBJ2-7; TRBD1 agrees at 7 bases. V shed 8 bases and J 1 base; nucleotides not matched to a gene: 5. Germline V CDR1 and CDR2: ENHRY, SYGVKD. This CDR3 contains 13 residues. As DNA, the CDR3 is TGTGCCATCGTACAGGGGCCTTCCTACGAGCAGTACTTC. Its translation is CAIVQGPSYEQYF.

The V call is TRBV9, the J call TRBJ2-5, with 8 bases aligning to TRBD2. J was trimmed by 5 bases and V by 0 bases; bases with no gene match: 9. Germline-derived CDR1 and CDR2 are SGDLS and YYNGEE. The CDR3 contains 16 residues. CDR3 in amino acids: CASSVAPTGGMETQYF. CDR3 in DNA: TGTGCCAGCAGCGTAGCCCCAACGGGAGGGATGGAGACCCAGTACTTC.

V is TRBV11-2 and J is TRBJ2-7, with no clear D. V lost 4 bases, J lost 6 bases, and 16 bases lay in between. Per germline, CDR1 SGHAT and CDR2 FQNNGV. CDR3 size: 14 residues. CDR3: CASSSLSFSPEQYF. In DNA, the CDR3 is TGTGCCAGCAGCTCCCTTAGCTTCTCCCCCGAGCAGTACTTC.